This T cell receptor (beta chain) was documented in a study of cytomegalovirus exposure and HLA in healthy donors. It was the approximately 120-subject validation cohort, separate from the approximately 690-subject first cohort, to which the donors belonged. Comment on this clone: Antigen unknown.

Sequencing used immunoSEQ multiplex PCR; TCRdb keeps in-frame clones, though not all of them. The sample lists 330,000 or so clones, roughly 90% occurring once. Germline V gives CDR1 MDHEN, CDR2 SYDVKM. V was clipped by 6 bases and J by 9 bases; unmatched bases: 4. This CDR3 has 12 residues. Points from the study as a whole: In the approximately 120 validation repertoires, a later analysis found that first-cohort TCR clusters tended to co-occur.

The TCR was taken from a woman aged 18-35 years in good health and CMV-seronegative. The V call is TRBV28, the J call TRBJ2-1, with 8 nucleotides matching TRBD1. The sequenced sample was PBMCs. CDR3: CASSTTGVEQFF. CDR3 nucleotides: TGTGCCAGCAGCACGACAGGGGTTGAGCAGTTCTTC.